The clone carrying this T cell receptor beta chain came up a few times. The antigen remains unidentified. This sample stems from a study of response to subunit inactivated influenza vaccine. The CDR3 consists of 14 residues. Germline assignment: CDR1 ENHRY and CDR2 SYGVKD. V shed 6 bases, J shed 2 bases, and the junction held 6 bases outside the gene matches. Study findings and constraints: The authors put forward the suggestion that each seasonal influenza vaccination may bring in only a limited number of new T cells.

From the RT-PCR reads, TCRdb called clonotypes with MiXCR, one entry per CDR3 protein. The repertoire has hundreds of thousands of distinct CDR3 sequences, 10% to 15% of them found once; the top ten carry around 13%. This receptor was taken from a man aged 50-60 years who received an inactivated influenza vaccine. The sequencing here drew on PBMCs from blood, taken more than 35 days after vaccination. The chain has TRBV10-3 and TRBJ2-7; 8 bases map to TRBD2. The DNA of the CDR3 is TGTGCCATCAGGACCGGGACTAGAACCTACGAGCAGTACTTC. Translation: CAIRTGTRTYEQYF.